One sample yielded the 20 T cell receptor beta chains listed below, sequenced in a study of blood T cell repertoires in COVID-19. Here immunoSEQ multiplex PCR was the method, and the copy in TCRdb shows in-frame clones only, minus some. The sample gives roughly 50,000 clones, around 89% of which show up once; around 18% is in the top ten. Sequencing was done on a sample of peripheral blood. The source of these receptors is a human donor in a cohort sampled during active COVID-19.

In regard to this clone: The sample holds other DNA sequences that translate to the same CDR3. V gene TRBV2 combines with J gene TRBJ2-4; TRBD1 aligns across 8 bases. Germline V gives CDR1 SNHLY, CDR2 FYNNEI. This CDR3 is 16 amino acids long. With 2 bases clipped from V and 3 bases from J, the junction kept 6 bases outside the gene matches. CDR3 DNA: TGTGCCAGCAGTGAACGAGCAGGGGGCGGCAAAAACATTCAGTACTTC. Residues: CASSERAGGGKNIQYF.

This clone was seen a few times. The chain combines TRBV28 with TRBJ1-1, with TRBD1 matching over 7 bases. V was pared by 5 bases and J by 6 bases, with 12 bases of the junction left unmatched. This CDR3 region has 15 residues. Germline CDR1 is MDHEN and CDR2 is SYDVKM. The CDR3 coding sequence is TGTGCCAGCAGTCCGCCGAATAGGGGGCGGTCTGAAGCTTTCTTT. It yields the protein CASSPPNRGRSEAFF.

V usage is TRBV30 and J usage is TRBJ2-5; TRBD1 matches at 11 bases. The CDR3 sequence is 14 residues long. CDR1 and CDR2 (germline): GTSNPN, SVGIG (reference sequence). Unmatched junction bases numbered 4, after V lost 4 bases and J lost 3 bases. CDR3 protein: CAWNRDRGKETQYF. The CDR3 bases are TGTGCCTGGAACCGGGACAGGGGGAAAGAGACCCAGTACTTC.

The gene calls are TRBV5-6 and TRBJ1-2, with TRBD1 matching 7 bases. CDR3 length equals 15 residues. The germline CDR1 and CDR2 sequences are SGHDT and YYEEEE. Unmatched junction bases numbered 8, after V lost 3 bases and J lost 3 bases. CDR3 sequence reads: CASSSMTGTHYGYTF. For the CDR3, the DNA is TGTGCCAGCAGCTCAATGACAGGGACACACTATGGCTACACCTTC. Full variable domain (rest looked up from reference TRBV5-6 and TRBJ1-2): DAGVTQSPTHLIKTRGQQVTLRCSPKSGHDTVSWYQQALGQGPQFIFQYYEEEERQRGNFPDRFSGHQFPNYSSELNVNALLLGDSALYLCASSSMTGTHYGYTFGSGTRLTVV.

The chain joins TRBV7-3 to TRBJ1-1; D is unresolved. V lost 5 bases and J lost 5, with 18 bases in between. Germline V lookup: CDR1 SGHTA, CDR2 FQGTGA. CDR3 length: 15 amino acids. The CDR3, as DNA: TGTGCCAGCAGCCCACACGCGGGGTTACAGACTGAAGCTTTCTTT. The encoded protein is CASSPHAGLQTEAFF. The whole variable domain, filled in from reference TRBV7-3 and TRBJ1-1, reads GAGVSQTPSNKVTEKGKYVELRCDPISGHTALYWYRQSLGQGPEFLIYFQGTGAADDSGLPNDRFFAVRPEGSVSTLKIQRTERGDSAVYLCASSPHAGLQTEAFFGQGTRLTVV.

In the case of this clone: The junction departs from the called germline gene at one end, perhaps through a read error. Other DNA sequences of this sample code for an identical CDR3. This sequence joins TRBV28 and TRBJ2-1; no firm D call. CDR3 length: 14 amino acids. Germline CDR1 reads MDHEN; CDR2 reads SYDVKM. The CDR3 sequence is CASSPPDTYNEQFF. DNA of the CDR3: TGTGCCAGCAGTCCCCCCGACACCTACAATGAACAGTTCTTC. The whole variable domain, remainder taken from reference TRBV28 and TRBJ2-1, is DVKVTQSSRYLVKRTGEKVFLECVQDMDHENMFWYRQDPGLGLRLIYFSYDVKMKEKGDIPEGYSVSREKKERFSLILESASTNQTSMYLCASSPPDTYNEQFFGPGTRLTVL.

The rearrangement joins TRBV5-1 to TRBJ1-6, with D possibly being TRBD1 (5 bases). The CDR3 contains 20 residues. Trimming took 0 bases from V and 6 from J, leaving 25 bases between them. CDR1 SGHRS and CDR2 YFSETQ come from the germline V gene. As DNA, the CDR3 is TGCGCCAGCAGCTTGGATACCGGCGGTTGGACGGACACGCTTAATTCACCCCTCCACTTT. This translates into CASSLDTGGWTDTLNSPLHF.

This clone was counted once. V usage is TRBV12-3 or TRBV12-4 and J usage is TRBJ1-2; D unresolved. The V end was cut by 6 bases, the J end by 3 bases, with 8 bases between. The CDR3 loop spans 12 amino acids. CDR3 DNA sequence: TGTGCCAGCAGACTTGTTGACTATGGCTACACCTTC. As protein: CASRLVDYGYTF.

In this sample, this clone turned up once. The rearrangement uses TRBV5-1 and TRBJ1-2, with D perhaps matching TRBD1 (5 bases). V lost 3 bases and J 10 bases, leaving 16 bases between the germline ends. CDR3 length equals 13 residues. Germline loops: CDR1 SGHRS, CDR2 YFSETQ. CDR3 bases: TGCGCCAGCAGCTCGGTCGGGGGAGAAGTCTACACCTTC. Translation gives CASSSVGGEVYTF.

This chain joins TRBV6-5 and TRBJ2-3; TRBD1 matches at 7 bases. The CDR3 covers 13 residues. Germline assignment: CDR1 MNHEY and CDR2 SVGAGI. V dropped 5 bases and J dropped 7; count of bases not matched to a gene: 6. The chain's CDR3 is CASSTQQGNTQYF. As DNA, the CDR3 is TGTGCCAGCAGTACCCAACAGGGGAATACGCAGTATTTT.

This sequence joins TRBV4-1 and TRBJ2-7; TRBD2 aligns across 8 bases. The CDR3 totals 13 residues. Germline trimming cut 10 bases from V and 0 bases from J; bases unmatched to any gene: 5. CDR1 is MGHRA and CDR2 is YSYEKL in the germline V gene. The CDR3 DNA reads TGCGCCACCGGGGGGGAAAACTCCTACGAGCAGTACTTC. Translation: CATGGENSYEQYF.

V is TRBV27 and J is TRBJ1-1; D call uncertain. In germline, CDR1 is MNHEY, CDR2 SMNVEV (reference sequence). V dropped 6 bases and J dropped 4 bases, with 18 bases sitting between them. The CDR3 sequence is 15 residues long. The CDR3 sequence is CASRVDGSYVTEAFF. The CDR3 nucleotides are TGTGCCAGCAGGGTCGACGGGTCGTATGTCACTGAAGCTTTCTTT.

In the case of this clone: One end of the junction is discordant with germline, which a read error may explain. J is TRBJ2-3 and V is TRBV12-5, with 7 bases fitting TRBD2. Germline CDR1 and CDR2: LGHNT and FRNRAP. This CDR3 has 12 residues. CDR3 DNA sequence: TGTGCTAGTGGTTTGATCAGCGGGGTTCAGGATTTT. This encodes CASGLISGVQDF.

This rearrangement joins TRBV19 to TRBJ2-5; D may be TRBD1 (5 bases). CDR3 size: 14 residues. Germline CDR1 reads LNHDA; CDR2 reads SQIVND (reference sequence). Trimming left V 1 base short and J 7 bases short, with 13 bases between. The CDR3, as DNA: TGTGCCAGTAGTATAGGGTGGCAGGGCAGGACCCAGTACTTC. This encodes CASSIGWQGRTQYF.

The CDR3 here is CASSQDRLVPDTQYF. As DNA, the CDR3 is TGTGCCAGCAGCCAAGATCGACTAGTTCCAGATACGCAGTATTTT. This sequence joins TRBV3-1 (or the pseudogene TRBV3-2) and TRBJ2-3; a possible D gene is TRBD2 (6 bases). Trimming left V 0 bases short and J 4 bases short, with 11 bases between. CDR1 is LGHDT, CDR2 YNNKEL, per germline (reference sequence). The length of the CDR3 is 15 residues.

V is TRBV7-2 and J is TRBJ2-5; 11 nucleotides agree with TRBD2. This CDR3 contains 18 residues. Germline V gene sequence: CDR1 SGHTA, CDR2 FQGNSA. The V segment lost 3 bases and the J segment 1 base; nucleotides outside the gene matches: 10. The chain's CDR3 is CASSFRSGGARLQETQYF. DNA for the CDR3: TGTGCCAGCAGCTTTCGTAGCGGGGGGGCCCGCCTCCAAGAGACCCAGTACTTC.

The count of this clone is one. The V and J genes are TRBV3-1 (or the pseudogene TRBV3-2) and TRBJ1-3; TRBD1 aligns across 8 bases. Germline CDR1 LGHDT, CDR2 YNNKEL (reference sequence). The V and J ends lost 2 bases and 1 base, in that order; junction bases with no gene match: 10. This CDR3 spans 18 amino acids. The DNA of the CDR3 is TGTGCCAGCAGCCAATGGGCCGACAGGGGCAGGTCTGGAAACACCATATATTTT. It translates to CASSQWADRGRSGNTIYF.

The CDR3 sequence is CASSEGQGDGYTF. Written as DNA, the CDR3 is TGTGCCAGCAGTGAGGGGCAGGGGGACGGCTACACCTTC. This chain joins TRBV6-4 and TRBJ1-2; 7 bases are a match to TRBD1. The CDR3 runs to 13 residues. V lost 3 bases, J lost 8 bases, and 6 bases stayed unmatched. Germline CDR1 MRHNA, CDR2 SNTAGT.

The chain uses TRBV6-6 and TRBJ2-7, with a tentative D call TRBD1 (6 bases). This CDR3 comprises 14 residues. Per the germline V gene, CDR1 is MNHNY and CDR2 is SVGAGI (reference sequence). Trimming removed 6 bases from V and 2 bases from J, with 14 bases in between. CDR3 in amino acids: CASSSDRSTYEQYF. The CDR3 bases are TGTGCCAGCAGCTCTGACAGGAGTACCTACGAGCAGTACTTC.

In this sample, this clone turned up once. The chain employs TRBV5-1 and TRBJ2-7; 9 bases agree with TRBD2. V gave up 5 bases and J gave up 0 bases; unmatched junction bases: 12. Germline V gene lookup returns CDR1 SGHRS and CDR2 YFSETQ. This CDR3 has 17 residues. The CDR3 region has the DNA TGCGCCAGCAGTCCTTGGACTAGCGCAGGGAGCTCCTACGAGCAGTACTTC. This translates into CASSPWTSAGSSYEQYF.